The 19 T cell receptor beta chains listed next were all sequenced from one sample in a study of blood T cell repertoires in COVID-19. Method: immunoSEQ multiplex PCR; TCRdb's copy keeps in-frame clones and lacks some. The sample yields tens of thousands of clones, 81% seen once. Input material: peripheral blood. The origin of the receptors is a woman aged 60-70 years with acute or convalescent COVID-19.

The CDR3, as DNA: TGTGCCAGCAGTTACGTGGCAGGGGGTGAAAAACTGTTTTTT. Translation: CASSYVAGGEKLFF. The chain has TRBV6-5 and TRBJ1-4, with TRBD1 matching 7 bases. Germline V gene sequence: CDR1 MNHEY, CDR2 SVGAGI. Trimming took 2 bases from V and 7 from J; bases not matched to a gene: 4. The CDR3 has 14 residues.

The chain recombines TRBV5-1 with TRBJ1-2; TRBD1 might be the D (5 bases). This CDR3 is built from 15 residues. The V end was cut by 0 bases, the J end by 0 bases, with 9 bases between. Germline-derived CDR1 and CDR2 are SGHRS and YFSETQ. The CDR3 DNA reads as TGCGCCAGCAGCTTGGGGCAGGGTGCTAACTATGGCTACACCTTC. Translation gives CASSLGQGANYGYTF.

The chain uses TRBV9 and TRBJ1-5; D remains ambiguous. V lost 0 bases and J lost 2, with 9 bases in between. CDR1 and CDR2 from the germline V gene are SGDLS and YYNGEE. The CDR3 is made up of 15 amino acids. CDR3 protein: CASSVGGIGNQPQHF. Written as DNA, the CDR3 is TGTGCCAGCAGCGTAGGCGGCATTGGCAATCAGCCCCAGCATTTT.

V and J are TRBV20-1 and TRBJ1-1, with a tentative D call TRBD1 (5 bases). CDR1 and CDR2 from the germline V gene are DFQATT and SNEGSKA (reference sequence). Trimming left V 3 bases short and J 0 bases short, with 20 bases between. The CDR3 sequence is 17 residues long. The CDR3 reads CSASPQGRGTMNTEAFF. DNA of the CDR3: TGCAGTGCTAGTCCCCAGGGAAGGGGTACCATGAACACTGAAGCTTTCTTT.

CDR3 sequence reads: CASSLGASYGYTF. CDR3 sequence (DNA): TGTGCCAGCAGCTTAGGGGCGTCCTATGGCTACACCTTC. This chain connects TRBV5-4 to TRBJ1-2; perhaps TRBD1 as D (5 bases). Per the germline V gene, CDR1 is SGHNT and CDR2 is YYREEE (reference sequence). The V and J ends lost 2 bases and 4 bases respectively, with 9 bases between them. This CDR3 comprises 13 residues.

In its sample, this clone was seen once. The chain carries TRBV5-4 and TRBJ2-4, with D tentatively TRBD1 (6 bases). CDR1 and CDR2 (germline): SGHNT, YYREEE (reference sequence). The V end lost 2 bases, the J end lost 5 bases, and 11 bases lay between the germline ends. The CDR3 loop spans 14 amino acids. CDR3 loop: CASSFRDTQNIQYF. The CDR3, as DNA: TGTGCCAGCAGCTTCCGGGACACCCAAAACATTCAGTACTTC.

The table lists this clone with a few counts. This rearrangement joins TRBV7-8 to TRBJ2-7; tentatively, D is TRBD1 (6 bases). Trimming removed 5 bases at V and 10 bases at J, with 15 bases between. The CDR3 has 12 amino acids. In germline, CDR1 is SGHVS, CDR2 FQNEAQ. CDR3 in DNA: TGTGCCAGCAGCCCCTTTGGGGGCCCACAGTACTTC. As protein: CASSPFGGPQYF.

The rearrangement joins TRBV7-8 to TRBJ2-1, with D tentatively TRBD2 (6 bases). The CDR3 runs 15 residues. The V end was cut by 2 bases, the J end by 5 bases, with 13 bases between. Germline CDR1 is SGHVS and CDR2 is FQNEAQ. CDR3 sequence: CASSLRDSDNNEQFF. CDR3 nucleotide sequence: TGTGCCAGCAGCTTACGGGACTCAGATAACAATGAGCAGTTCTTC.

This chain connects TRBV5-1 to TRBJ2-1, with 9 bases identical to TRBD1. With 4 bases clipped from V and 8 bases from J, the junction kept 13 bases outside the gene matches. CDR1 is SGHRS, CDR2 YFSETQ, per germline. CDR3 length equals 16 residues. The CDR3 DNA is TGCGCCAGCAGCCACCGGGGACAGGGAGGGGTCGATGAGCAGTTCTTC. Residues: CASSHRGQGGVDEQFF.

The V gene is TRBV29-1, the J gene TRBJ2-3; TRBD2 matches 11 bases. CDR1 is SQVTM, CDR2 ANQGSEA, per germline. V lost 6 bases to trimming and J lost 2 bases; unmatched junction nucleotides: 7. The length of the CDR3 is 15 residues. The CDR3 reads CSVSGLAGPTDTQYF. The CDR3 region has the DNA TGCAGCGTATCAGGACTAGCGGGCCCCACAGATACGCAGTATTTT.

V usage is TRBV5-6 and J usage is TRBJ2-5; TRBD1 agrees at 8 bases. The CDR3 is made up of 15 amino acids. Germline V gives CDR1 SGHDT, CDR2 YYEEEE. Trimming took 5 bases from V and 4 from J; bases not matched to a gene: 10. The CDR3 bases are TGTGCCAGCAGTGCCGCAGGGGGCTTAGTAGAGACCCAGTACTTC. It specifies CASSAAGGLVETQYF.

The chain has TRBV15 and TRBJ2-3; 11 bases line up with TRBD2. The ends lost 4 bases at V and 6 bases at J; junction bases unmatched: 18. This CDR3 has 19 residues. Germline V gene data show CDR1 as LNHNV and CDR2 as YYDKDF (reference sequence). The CDR3 region is CATSTRNLITSGGKDTQYF. CDR3 coding DNA: TGTGCCACCAGCACCCGAAACCTCATAACTAGCGGGGGCAAGGATACGCAGTATTTT.

The gene calls are TRBV5-1 and TRBJ1-6; D remains ambiguous. Germline V gives CDR1 SGHRS, CDR2 YFSETQ. The CDR3 sequence is 15 residues long. V gave up 0 bases and J gave up 10 bases, with 14 bases separating them. CDR3 protein: CASSLAAQTGSPLHF. The CDR3 bases are TGCGCCAGCAGCTTGGCCGCCCAGACCGGGTCACCCCTCCACTTT.

The sample holds one count of this clone. The V gene is TRBV6-4, the J gene TRBJ1-5; no reliable D call. Between the trimmed V and J ends, which lost 2 bases and 3 bases, there was a span of 8 bases. This CDR3 is built from 14 residues. Germline V gene data show CDR1 as MRHNA and CDR2 as SNTAGT. The CDR3 spells CASSDPSDNQPQHF. The DNA of the CDR3 is TGTGCCAGCAGTGACCCGTCAGACAATCAGCCCCAGCATTTT.

A few counts support this clone. V usage is TRBV13 and J usage is TRBJ2-1; the D is unclear. Per germline, CDR1 PRHDT and CDR2 FYEKMQ (reference sequence). This CDR3 has 15 residues. The V end lost 5 bases, the J end lost 0 bases, and 11 bases lay between the germline ends. The CDR3, as DNA: TGTGCCAGCAGCGCTGAGCCCAACTCCTACAATGAGCAGTTCTTC. Its translation is CASSAEPNSYNEQFF.

There are a few counts of this clone. The chain employs TRBV10-3 and TRBJ2-1; 10 bases align to TRBD2. Germline CDR1 reads ENHRY; CDR2 reads SYGVKD. V lost 2 bases to trimming and J lost 7 bases; unmatched junction nucleotides: 2. The CDR3 spans 14 residues. CDR3 amino acids: CAISESGGGNEQFF. CDR3 sequence (DNA): TGTGCCATCAGTGAGAGCGGGGGGGGGAATGAGCAGTTCTTC.

The chain links TRBV30 to TRBJ2-3, with 7 bases aligning to TRBD1. The length of the CDR3 is 14 residues. J lost 1 base, V lost 0 bases, and 1 base had no gene match. Germline loops: CDR1 GTSNPN, CDR2 SVGIG (reference sequence). The CDR3 spells CAWSVQGGTDTQYF. The CDR3 DNA sequence: TGTGCCTGGAGTGTGCAGGGGGGCACAGATACGCAGTATTTT.

V gene TRBV18 combines with J gene TRBJ1-1; 8 nucleotides match TRBD1. The J segment lost 2 bases and the V segment lost 6 bases, leaving 5 bases of the junction unmatched. The length of the CDR3 is 14 residues. Germline CDR1 KGHSH, CDR2 LQKENI. In DNA form, the CDR3 reads TGTGCCAGCTCCCCCGGGACAGGTAACACTGAAGCTTTCTTT. As protein: CASSPGTGNTEAFF.

V gene TRBV5-1 combines with J gene TRBJ2-7; 8 bases are a match to TRBD1. CDR3 size: 16 residues. Germline V gene lookup returns CDR1 SGHRS and CDR2 YFSETQ. The ends lost 4 bases at V and 0 bases at J; junction bases unmatched: 9. CDR3 in DNA: TGCGCCAGCAGCGCCGACAGGGGCCCCAGCTCCTACGAGCAGTACTTC. It specifies CASSADRGPSSYEQYF.